This TCR beta chain was obtained from a study of shared clonotypes between healthy human individuals. Overall study context: Each donor's CD8 memory used one plate, CD8 naive two, each CD4 subset three.

This CDR3 is 13 amino acids long. V lost 1 base and J lost 5, with 8 bases in between. CDR1 is SGHNT, CDR2 YENEEA, per germline. Profiled with immunoSEQ multiplex PCR; TCRdb holds only in-frame clones, not every one. The table has over a million clones, about 84% seen once. Study-level results: Naive CD4 clonotype sharing across several donors was about 5%. Only a few donors were included, so the genetic and exposure-history diversity represented was limited.

With respect to this clone: Its antigen is as yet unknown. Other nucleotide sequences in the sample specify the same CDR3.

Sequences were obtained from memory CD4+ T cells from PBMCs. As for subset: CD45RA-negative fraction. The chain recombines TRBV11-3 with TRBJ2-5, with a tentative D call TRBD2 (5 bases). The receptor's source is a man aged 18 to 30 in good health. Some clones in this sample may be carry-over from other donors' samples. CDR3: CASSLAGGETQYF. CDR3 sequence (DNA): TGTGCCAGCAGCTTAGCTGGCGGGGAGACCCAGTACTTC.